This T cell receptor beta chain was sequenced in a study of shared clonotypes between healthy human individuals (dated by TCRdb to 2020 to 2022). Study-level background: The cohort comprised two women and a few men aged 18 to 49 years. The study deeply sequenced blood TCR repertoires of about 5 healthy adults to estimate repertoire size and the extent of clonotype sharing between individuals. To increase sequencing depth and limit assay-specific biases, TCR repertoire library preparation and sequencing were carried out by different laboratories using diverse techniques. For each donor, CD4 naive and CD4 memory were each given three plates, CD8 naive was given two plates, and CD8 memory was given one plate. Per donor, leukapheresis produced somewhere between about 0.94 and 9.5 billion PBMCs.

TCR CDR3 regions were amplified from genomic DNA by multiplex PCR using the deep immunoSEQ assay. Genomic DNA extracted from each cell subset was distributed evenly over all wells of several immunoSEQ 96-well plates, and each plate served as one replicate. For sorted subsets, about 200 ng genomic DNA, equal to about 30,000 T cell genomes, was loaded into each replicate PCR. The purified libraries were quantified using a Qubit 3.0 fluorometer, sized with a Bioanalyzer 2100, and then quantified again using the KAPA Library Quantification kit. Every immunoSEQ 96-well plate was sequenced on a dedicated single-read 150-cycle Illumina NextSeq 550 flow cell. The paper's processing steps were these. Because the immunoSEQ output held only junctional sequences and lacked quality scores, the filtering could not match the filtering applied to full-length reads. To assign V/J genes and CDR3, sequences were annotated using PyIR, a Python wrapper for IgBLAST v1.9, with IMGT germline references. Reads were removed for weak V/J assignments (E-value above 1e-6), missing CDR3, stop codons, out-of-frame junctions, or ambiguous translated residues. A V3J clonotype was defined by an identical inferred V gene, J gene, and CDR3 amino acid sequence. To compute the percentage overlap between repertoires, the number of shared unique clonotypes was divided by the size of the smaller repertoire. Richness of each repertoire was evaluated using RTK rarefaction, the Chao1 estimator, and Recon v2.1 estimates of unobserved clonotypes. Generation probabilities for all TCRbeta clonotypes obtained by the gDNA method from several donors were computed using OLGA. In TCRdb, the immuneACCESS table is reduced to in-frame sequences with V and J assigned. These tables do not hold every clone; where another copy was compared, an unresolved V gene accounts for under half, and the others remain unexplained. The V and J calls and clone size are taken from that table; D and trimming were inferred from the DNA. For this sample there are approximately 2,300,000 clones; about 90% appear just once. The ten largest clones represent around 0.4% of the sample.

Via the germline V gene, CDR1 is MDHEN and CDR2 SYDVKM. Including cysteine and phenylalanine, the CDR3 has 16 amino acids. Only CDR3 DNA is held: 48 bases, read in frame from base 1. V loses 6 bases at its end and J loses 1 base; junction bases beyond the gene matches: 5. The donors were healthy, HIV-negative adults with no recently reported acute infections or vaccinations. All donors were Caucasian adults living in Nashville, Tennessee, USA. CD4+ T cells were enriched through magnetic negative selection, after which naive cells were positively selected on CD45RA and the remaining negative fraction served as the memory subset. After blood collection by leukapheresis, PBMCs were isolated using Ficoll-Histopaque density gradient centrifugation and then cryopreserved in the vapor phase of liquid nitrogen. Purity and quantity of every magnetically sorted T cell population were checked by analytical flow cytometry. Each sorted fraction had its genomic DNA isolated and then quantified by UV absorbance on a Nanodrop 2000c.

Notes on this clone: Its antigen specificity is not known. Qualities for individual bases were not recorded, and no much larger clone is one base off.

Results the study describes overall, beyond this receptor: Incomplete sequencing was indicated by rarefaction of sorted-subset datasets, despite the large sequencing depth. Across a handful of donors, approximately 4.9% of naive CD4, around 3.5% of naive CD8, about 2.3% of memory CD4, and over 0.35% of memory CD8 clonotypes were shared. The genetic and exposure-history diversity represented was limited by the small number of donors. Compared with non-shared clonotypes, the clonotypes found in all four sorted-subset donors had higher generation probabilities. Only blood was sampled, and tissue TCR repertoires likely differ from those in blood. Based on pairwise subsampling, the degree of clonotype sharing among donors was expected to be affected by sequencing depth. Naive subsets generally had larger estimated clonotype richness than memory subsets did.

This receptor was taken from a man aged 18 to 30 in good health. Some clones in this sample may be carry-over from other donors' samples. Recombination joined TRBV28 with TRBJ2-7, with 14 bases matching TRBD2. Specimen: naive CD4+ T cells from PBMCs. The cell subset or site label on this specimen signifies: CD45RA+ positively selected. The nucleotides read TGTGCCAGCAGAGGGACTAGCGGGAGTTCGTCCTACGAGCAGTACTTC. Translated, this is CASRGTSGSSSYEQYF.